The entry that follows covers one T cell receptor beta chain sequence. The CDR3 has 20 residues. The germline gives CDR1 MNHNS, CDR2 SASEGT. V was trimmed by 3 bases and J by 0 bases, leaving 24 bases between them. Sequencing used immunoSEQ multiplex PCR; TCRdb keeps in-frame clones, though not all of them. The sample lists approximately 760,000 clones, approximately 85% occurring once. This sample was included in a study of shared T cell receptors in the human thymus. The data were also submitted as part of a second study, on human thymus T cells. As that report states: Thymic repertoires overlap heavily among unrelated individuals, related research has reported.

The sample consisted of thymocytes. The J gene is TRBJ1-5, the V gene TRBV6-1; D remains ambiguous. The receptor was isolated from a girl under two years old with a congenital heart defect. CDR3 in DNA: TGTGCCAGCAGTGAGATACACCTCAGACGGAGGCCCAATAGCAATCAGCCCCAGCATTTT. It translates to CASSEIHLRRRPNSNQPQHF.